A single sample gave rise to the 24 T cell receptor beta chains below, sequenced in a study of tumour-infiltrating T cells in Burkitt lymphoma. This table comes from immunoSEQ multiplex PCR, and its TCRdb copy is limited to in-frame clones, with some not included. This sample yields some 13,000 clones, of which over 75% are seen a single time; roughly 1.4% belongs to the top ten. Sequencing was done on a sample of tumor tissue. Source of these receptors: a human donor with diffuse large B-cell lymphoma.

CDR3 loop: CASSSEGNGYTF. In DNA form, the CDR3 reads TGTGCCAGCAGCTCCGAGGGAAATGGCTACACCTTC. This chain connects TRBV11-2 to TRBJ1-2; D call uncertain. Trimming removed 4 bases at V and 6 bases at J, with 9 bases between. This CDR3 has 12 residues. CDR1 and CDR2 from the germline V gene are SGHAT and FQNNGV.

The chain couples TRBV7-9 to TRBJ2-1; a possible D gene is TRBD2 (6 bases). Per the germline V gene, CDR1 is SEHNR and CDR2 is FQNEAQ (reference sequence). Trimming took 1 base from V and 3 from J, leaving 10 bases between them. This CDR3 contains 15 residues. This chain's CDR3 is CASSLVLGSYNEQFF. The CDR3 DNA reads TGTGCCAGCAGCTTAGTACTCGGGAGCTACAATGAGCAGTTCTTC.

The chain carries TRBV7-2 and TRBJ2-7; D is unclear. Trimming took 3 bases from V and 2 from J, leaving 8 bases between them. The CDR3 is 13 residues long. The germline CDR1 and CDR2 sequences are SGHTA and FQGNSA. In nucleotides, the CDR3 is TGTGCCAGCAGCTTTTTCTCCACCTACGAGCAGTACTTC. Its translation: CASSFFSTYEQYF.

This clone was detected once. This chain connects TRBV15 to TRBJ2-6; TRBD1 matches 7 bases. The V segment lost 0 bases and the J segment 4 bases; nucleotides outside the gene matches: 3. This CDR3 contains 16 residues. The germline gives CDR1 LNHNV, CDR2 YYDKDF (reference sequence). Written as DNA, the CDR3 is TGTGCCACCAGCAGAGACAGGGGGTTGGGGGCCAACGTCCTGACTTTC. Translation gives CATSRDRGLGANVLTF.

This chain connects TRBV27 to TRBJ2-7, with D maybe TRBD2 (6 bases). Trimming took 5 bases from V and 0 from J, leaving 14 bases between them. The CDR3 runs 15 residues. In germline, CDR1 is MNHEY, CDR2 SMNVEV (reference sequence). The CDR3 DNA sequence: TGTGCCAGCAGTCCCTATAGCGGAAGCTCCTACGAGCAGTACTTC. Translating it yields CASSPYSGSSYEQYF.

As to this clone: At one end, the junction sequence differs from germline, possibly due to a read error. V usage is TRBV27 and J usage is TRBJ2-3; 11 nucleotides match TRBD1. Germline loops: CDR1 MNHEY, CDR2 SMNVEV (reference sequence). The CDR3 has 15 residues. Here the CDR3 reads CASSRDRGSTDAQYF. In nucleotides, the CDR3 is TGTGCCAGCAGCCGGGACAGGGGGAGCACAGATGCGCAGTATTTT.

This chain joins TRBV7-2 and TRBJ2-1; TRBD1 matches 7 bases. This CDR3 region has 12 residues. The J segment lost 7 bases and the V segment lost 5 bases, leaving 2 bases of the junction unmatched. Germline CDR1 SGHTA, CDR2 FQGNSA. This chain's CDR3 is CASSPGGNEQFF. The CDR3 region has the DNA TGTGCCAGCAGCCCAGGGGGAAATGAGCAGTTCTTC.

CDR3 loop: CASSQTGGSYEQYF. DNA of the CDR3: TGTGCCAGTAGTCAGACAGGAGGGTCCTACGAGCAGTACTTC. The V gene is TRBV19, the J gene TRBJ2-7, with D perhaps given as TRBD1 or TRBD2 (6 bases each). This CDR3 has 14 amino acids. V lost 5 bases and J lost 1, with 12 bases in between. Germline values: CDR1 LNHDA, CDR2 SQIVND (reference sequence).

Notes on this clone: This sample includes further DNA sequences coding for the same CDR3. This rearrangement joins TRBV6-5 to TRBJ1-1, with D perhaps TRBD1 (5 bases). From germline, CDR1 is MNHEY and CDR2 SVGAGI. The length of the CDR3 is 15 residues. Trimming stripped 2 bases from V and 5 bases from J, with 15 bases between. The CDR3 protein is CASSYSRVWDTEAFF. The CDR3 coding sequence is TGTGCCAGCAGTTACAGCAGGGTCTGGGATACTGAAGCTTTCTTT.

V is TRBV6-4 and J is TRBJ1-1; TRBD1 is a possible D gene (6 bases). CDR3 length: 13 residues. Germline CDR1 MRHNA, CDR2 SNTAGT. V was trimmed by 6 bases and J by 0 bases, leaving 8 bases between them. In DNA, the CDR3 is TGTGCCAGCAGCAGGGACATGAACACTGAAGCTTTCTTT. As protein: CASSRDMNTEAFF.

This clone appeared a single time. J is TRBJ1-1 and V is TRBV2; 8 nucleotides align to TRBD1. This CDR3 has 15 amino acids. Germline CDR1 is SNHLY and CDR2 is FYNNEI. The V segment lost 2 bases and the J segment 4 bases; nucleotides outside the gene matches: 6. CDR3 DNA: TGTGCCAGCAGTGAAACGGCAGGGGGCCTCACTGAAGCTTTCTTT. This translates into CASSETAGGLTEAFF.

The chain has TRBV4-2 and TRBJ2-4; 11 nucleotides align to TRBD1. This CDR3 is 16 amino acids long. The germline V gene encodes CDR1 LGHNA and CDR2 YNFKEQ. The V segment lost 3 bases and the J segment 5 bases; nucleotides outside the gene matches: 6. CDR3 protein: CASSQHGTGGENIQYF. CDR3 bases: TGTGCCAGCAGCCAGCATGGGACAGGGGGAGAAAACATTCAGTACTTC.

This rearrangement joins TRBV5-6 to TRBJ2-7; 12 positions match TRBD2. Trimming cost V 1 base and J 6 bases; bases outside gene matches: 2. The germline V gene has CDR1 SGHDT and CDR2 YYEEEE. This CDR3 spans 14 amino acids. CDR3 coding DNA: TGTGCCAGCAGCTTGAGACTAGCGGGAGTCGAGCAGTACTTC. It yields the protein CASSLRLAGVEQYF.

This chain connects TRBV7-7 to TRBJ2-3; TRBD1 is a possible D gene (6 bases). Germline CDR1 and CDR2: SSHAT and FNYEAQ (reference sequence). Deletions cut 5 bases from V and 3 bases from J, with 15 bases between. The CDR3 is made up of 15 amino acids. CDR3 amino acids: CASSPGQRGTDTQYF. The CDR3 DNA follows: TGTGCCAGCAGCCCCGGACAGAGAGGTACAGATACGCAGTATTTT.

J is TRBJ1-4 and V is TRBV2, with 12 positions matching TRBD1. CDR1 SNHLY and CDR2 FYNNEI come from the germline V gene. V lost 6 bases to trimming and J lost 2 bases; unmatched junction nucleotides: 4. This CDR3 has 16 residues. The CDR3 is CASRRDRGLTNEKLFF. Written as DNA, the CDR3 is TGTGCCAGCAGAAGGGACAGGGGGCTGACTAATGAAAAACTGTTTTTT.

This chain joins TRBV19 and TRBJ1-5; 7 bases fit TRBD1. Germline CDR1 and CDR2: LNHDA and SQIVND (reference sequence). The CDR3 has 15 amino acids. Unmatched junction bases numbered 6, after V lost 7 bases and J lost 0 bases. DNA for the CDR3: TGTGCCAGTACATGGACAGGCCATAGCAATCAGCCCCAGCATTTT. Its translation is CASTWTGHSNQPQHF.

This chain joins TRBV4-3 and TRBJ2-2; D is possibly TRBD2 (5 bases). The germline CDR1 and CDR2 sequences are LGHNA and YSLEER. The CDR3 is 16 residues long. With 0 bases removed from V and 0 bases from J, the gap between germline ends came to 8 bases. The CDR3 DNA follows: TGCGCCAGCAGCCAAGAGGCCGGGACGAACACCGGGGAGCTGTTTTTT. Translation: CASSQEAGTNTGELFF.

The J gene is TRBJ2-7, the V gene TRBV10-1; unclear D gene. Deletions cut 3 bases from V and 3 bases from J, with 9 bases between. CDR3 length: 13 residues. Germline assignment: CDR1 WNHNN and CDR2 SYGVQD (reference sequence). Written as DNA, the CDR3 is TGCGCCAGCAGTGACGCCTCAAGCTACGAGCAGTACTTC. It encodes CASSDASSYEQYF.

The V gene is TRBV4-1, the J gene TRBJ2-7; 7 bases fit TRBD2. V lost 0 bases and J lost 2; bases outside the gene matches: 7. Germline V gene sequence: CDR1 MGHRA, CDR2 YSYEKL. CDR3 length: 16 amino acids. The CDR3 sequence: CASSQDRLASAYEQYF. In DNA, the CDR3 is TGCGCCAGCAGCCAAGATCGACTAGCTAGCGCCTACGAGCAGTACTTC.

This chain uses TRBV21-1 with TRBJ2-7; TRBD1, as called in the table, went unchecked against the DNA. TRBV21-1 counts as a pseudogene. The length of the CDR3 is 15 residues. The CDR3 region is CASSKGETGPYEQYF. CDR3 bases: TGTGCCAGCAGCAAAGGAGAGACAGGACCCTACGAGCAGTACTTC.

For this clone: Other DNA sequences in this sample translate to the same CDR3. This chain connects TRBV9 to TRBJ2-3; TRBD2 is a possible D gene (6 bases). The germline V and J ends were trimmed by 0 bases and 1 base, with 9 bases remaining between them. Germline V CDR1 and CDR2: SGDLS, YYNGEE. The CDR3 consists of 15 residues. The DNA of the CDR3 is TGTGCCAGCAGCGTAGCGGGGGACCGCACAGATACGCAGTATTTT. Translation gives CASSVAGDRTDTQYF.

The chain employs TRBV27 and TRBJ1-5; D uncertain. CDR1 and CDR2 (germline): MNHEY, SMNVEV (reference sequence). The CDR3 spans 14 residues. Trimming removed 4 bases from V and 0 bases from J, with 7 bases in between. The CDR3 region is CASSSLYSNQPQHF. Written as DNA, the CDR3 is TGTGCCAGCAGTTCACTCTATAGCAATCAGCCCCAGCATTTT.

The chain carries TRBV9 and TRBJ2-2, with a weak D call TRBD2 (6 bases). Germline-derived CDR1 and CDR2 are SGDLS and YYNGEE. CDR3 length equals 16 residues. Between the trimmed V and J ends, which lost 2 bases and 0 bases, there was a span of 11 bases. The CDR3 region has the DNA TGTGCCAGCAGCGTTGGAGTAGCGGCGAACACCGGGGAGCTGTTTTTT. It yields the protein CASSVGVAANTGELFF.

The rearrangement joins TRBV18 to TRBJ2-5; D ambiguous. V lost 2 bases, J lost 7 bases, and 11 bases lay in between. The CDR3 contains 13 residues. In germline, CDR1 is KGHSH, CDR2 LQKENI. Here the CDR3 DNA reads TGTGCCAGCTCACCAACGCGCTCTAGGACCCAGTACTTC. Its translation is CASSPTRSRTQYF.